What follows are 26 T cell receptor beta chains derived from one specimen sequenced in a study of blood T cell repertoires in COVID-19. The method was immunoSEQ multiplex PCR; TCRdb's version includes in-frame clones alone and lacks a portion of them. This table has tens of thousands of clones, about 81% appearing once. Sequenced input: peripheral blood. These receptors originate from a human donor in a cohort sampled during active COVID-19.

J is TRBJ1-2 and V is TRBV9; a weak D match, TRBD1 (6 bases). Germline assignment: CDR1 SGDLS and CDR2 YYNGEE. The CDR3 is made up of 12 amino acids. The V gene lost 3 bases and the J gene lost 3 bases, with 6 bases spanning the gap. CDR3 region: CASSGTDYGYTF. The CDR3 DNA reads TGTGCCAGCAGCGGGACAGACTATGGCTACACCTTC.

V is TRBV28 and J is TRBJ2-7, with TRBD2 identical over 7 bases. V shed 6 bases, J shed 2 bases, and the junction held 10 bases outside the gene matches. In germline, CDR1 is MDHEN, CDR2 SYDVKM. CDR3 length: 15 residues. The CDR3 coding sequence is TGTGCCAGCAGCCCAAGCGGGATCCTAACCTACGAGCAGTACTTC. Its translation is CASSPSGILTYEQYF.

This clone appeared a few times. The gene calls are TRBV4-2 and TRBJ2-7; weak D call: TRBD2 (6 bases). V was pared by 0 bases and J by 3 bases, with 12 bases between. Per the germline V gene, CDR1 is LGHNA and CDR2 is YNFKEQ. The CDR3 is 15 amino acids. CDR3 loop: CASSQEGGGYYEQYF. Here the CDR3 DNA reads TGTGCCAGCAGCCAAGAGGGAGGAGGATACTACGAGCAGTACTTC.

CDR3 residues: CASSIGSALYGYTF. Written as DNA, the CDR3 is TGTGCCAGTAGTATCGGGAGCGCTTTGTATGGCTACACCTTC. The rearrangement uses TRBV19 and TRBJ1-2; D unclear. Germline V lookup: CDR1 LNHDA, CDR2 SQIVND (reference sequence). The CDR3 has 14 residues. Deletions cut 3 bases from V and 5 bases from J, with 13 bases between.

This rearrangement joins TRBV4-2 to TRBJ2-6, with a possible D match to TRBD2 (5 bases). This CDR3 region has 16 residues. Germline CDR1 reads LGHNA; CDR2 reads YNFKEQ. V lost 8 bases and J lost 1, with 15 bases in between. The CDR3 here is CASFKSGTSGANVLTF. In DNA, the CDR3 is TGTGCCAGCTTCAAGAGCGGTACGTCTGGGGCCAACGTCCTGACTTTC.

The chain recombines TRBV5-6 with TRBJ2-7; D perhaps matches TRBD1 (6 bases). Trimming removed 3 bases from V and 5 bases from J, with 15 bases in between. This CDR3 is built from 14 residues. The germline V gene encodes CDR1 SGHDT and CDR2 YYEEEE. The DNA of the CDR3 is TGTGCCAGCAGCTCGCGAACAGGGTTAGACGAGCAGTACTTC. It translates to CASSSRTGLDEQYF.

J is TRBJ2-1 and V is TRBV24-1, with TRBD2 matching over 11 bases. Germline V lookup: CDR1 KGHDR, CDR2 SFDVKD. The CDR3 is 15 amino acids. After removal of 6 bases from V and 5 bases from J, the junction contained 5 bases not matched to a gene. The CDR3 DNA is TGTGCCACCAGTTTAGGGACTAGCGGACACAATGAGCAGTTCTTC. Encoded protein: CATSLGTSGHNEQFF.

CDR3 sequence: CASGGGVGYTF. DNA of the CDR3: TGTGCCAGTGGGGGAGGGGTTGGCTACACCTTC. The chain uses TRBV19 and TRBJ1-2; D is perhaps TRBD1 (5 bases). V was trimmed by 8 bases and J by 7 bases, leaving 11 bases between them. From germline, CDR1 is LNHDA and CDR2 SQIVND (reference sequence). CDR3 size: 11 residues.

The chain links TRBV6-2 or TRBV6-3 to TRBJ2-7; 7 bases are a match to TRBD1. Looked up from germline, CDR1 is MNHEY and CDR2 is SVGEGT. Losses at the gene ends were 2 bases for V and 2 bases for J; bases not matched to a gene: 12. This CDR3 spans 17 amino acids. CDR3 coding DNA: TGTGCCAGCAGTTACCCACTTACAGGGGACCTAACCTACGAGCAGTACTTC. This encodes CASSYPLTGDLTYEQYF.

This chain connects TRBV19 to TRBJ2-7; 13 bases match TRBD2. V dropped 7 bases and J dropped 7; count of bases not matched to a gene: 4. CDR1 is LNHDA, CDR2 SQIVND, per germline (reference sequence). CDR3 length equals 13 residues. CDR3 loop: CASTRTSGGEQYF. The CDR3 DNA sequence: TGTGCCAGTACTCGGACTAGCGGGGGAGAGCAGTACTTC. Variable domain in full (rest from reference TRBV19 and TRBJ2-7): DGGITQSPKYLFRKEGQNVTLSCEQNLNHDAMYWYRQDPGQGLRLIYYSQIVNDFQKGDIAEGYSVSREKKESFPLTVTSAQKNPTAFYLCASTRTSGGEQYFGPGTRLTVT.

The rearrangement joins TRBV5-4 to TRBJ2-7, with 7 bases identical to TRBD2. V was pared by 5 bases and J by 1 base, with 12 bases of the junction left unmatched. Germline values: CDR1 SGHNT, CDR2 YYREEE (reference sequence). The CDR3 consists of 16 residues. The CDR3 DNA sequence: TGTGCCAGCAGTCCGGAGAGCGGGGACCCGTCCTACGAGCAGTACTTC. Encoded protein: CASSPESGDPSYEQYF.

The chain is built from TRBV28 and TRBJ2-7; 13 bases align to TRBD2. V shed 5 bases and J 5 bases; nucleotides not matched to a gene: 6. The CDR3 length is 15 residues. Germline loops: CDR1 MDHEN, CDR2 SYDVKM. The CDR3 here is CASSKLAGGANEQYF. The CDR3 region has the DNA TGTGCCAGCAGTAAACTAGCGGGAGGGGCCAACGAGCAGTACTTC.

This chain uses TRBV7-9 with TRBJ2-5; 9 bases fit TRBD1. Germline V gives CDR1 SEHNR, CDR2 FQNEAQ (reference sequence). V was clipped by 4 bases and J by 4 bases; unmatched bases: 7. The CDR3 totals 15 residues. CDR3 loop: CASSSRDRALETQYF. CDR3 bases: TGTGCCAGCAGCTCCCGGGACAGGGCTCTAGAGACCCAGTACTTC.

Here the CDR3 reads CACRGHVSASKTQYF. CDR3 bases: TGTGCCTGCCGCGGCCATGTCAGCGCCTCCAAGACCCAGTACTTC. This chain uses TRBV6-5 with TRBJ2-5; D is undetermined. Deletions cut 11 bases from V and 6 bases from J, with 25 bases between. Germline V gene lookup returns CDR1 MNHEY and CDR2 SVGAGI. This CDR3 is built from 15 residues.

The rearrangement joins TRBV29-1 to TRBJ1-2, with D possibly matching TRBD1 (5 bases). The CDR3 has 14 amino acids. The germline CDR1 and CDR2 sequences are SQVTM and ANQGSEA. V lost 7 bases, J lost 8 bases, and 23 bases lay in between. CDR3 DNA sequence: TGCAGCGCCTTAGGGGCCAAAGGGATGAACGGCTACACCTTC. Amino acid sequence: CSALGAKGMNGYTF.

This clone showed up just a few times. The CDR3 spells CASSLGGTGRTGELFF. The CDR3 DNA reads TGTGCCAGCAGCTTAGGAGGGACAGGGAGAACCGGGGAGCTGTTTTTT. The chain joins TRBV7-9 to TRBJ2-2; the match to TRBD1 covers 9 bases. V dropped 1 base and J dropped 5; count of bases not matched to a gene: 5. The V gene's germline CDR1 is SEHNR and CDR2 FQNEAQ (reference sequence). The CDR3 is 16 residues long.

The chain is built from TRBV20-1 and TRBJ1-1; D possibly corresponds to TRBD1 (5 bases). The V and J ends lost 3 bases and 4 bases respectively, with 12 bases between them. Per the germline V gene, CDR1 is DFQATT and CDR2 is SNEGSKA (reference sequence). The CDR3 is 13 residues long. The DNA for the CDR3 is TGCAGTGCTAGTGGAGCCAGGGCCACTGAAGCTTTCTTT. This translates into CSASGARATEAFF.

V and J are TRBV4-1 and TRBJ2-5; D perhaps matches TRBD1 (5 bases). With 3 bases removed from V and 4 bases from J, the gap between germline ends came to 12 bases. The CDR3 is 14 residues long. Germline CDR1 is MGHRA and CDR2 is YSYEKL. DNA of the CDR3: TGCGCCAGCAGCCAGGTTGGGGCGCCAGAGACCCAGTACTTC. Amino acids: CASSQVGAPETQYF.

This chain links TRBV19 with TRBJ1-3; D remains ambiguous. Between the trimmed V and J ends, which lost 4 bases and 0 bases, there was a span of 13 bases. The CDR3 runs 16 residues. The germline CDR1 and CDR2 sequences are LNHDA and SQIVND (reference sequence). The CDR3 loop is CASSTLSTFSGNTIYF. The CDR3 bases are TGTGCCAGTAGTACCCTATCGACATTCTCTGGAAACACCATATATTTT.

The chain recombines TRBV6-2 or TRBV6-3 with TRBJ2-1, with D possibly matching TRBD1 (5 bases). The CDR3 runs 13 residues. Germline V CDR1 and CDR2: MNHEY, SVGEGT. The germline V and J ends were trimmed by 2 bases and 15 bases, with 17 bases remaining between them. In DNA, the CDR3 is TGTGCCAGCAGTTACGGGTCAGGGTCCTCGCGGTTCTTC. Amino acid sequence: CASSYGSGSSRFF.

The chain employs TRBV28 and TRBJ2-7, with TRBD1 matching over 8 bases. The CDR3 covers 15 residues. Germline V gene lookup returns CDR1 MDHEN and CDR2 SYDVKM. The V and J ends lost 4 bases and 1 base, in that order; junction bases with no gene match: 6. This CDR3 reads CASSSTGGWSYEQYF. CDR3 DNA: TGTGCCAGCAGTTCAACAGGGGGTTGGTCCTACGAGCAGTACTTC.

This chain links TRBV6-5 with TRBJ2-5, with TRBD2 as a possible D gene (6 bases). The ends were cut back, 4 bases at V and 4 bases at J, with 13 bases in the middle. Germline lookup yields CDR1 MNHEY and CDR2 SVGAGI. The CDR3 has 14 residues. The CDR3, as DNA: TGTGCCAGCAGTTTGGTGGCGGGAAGAGAGACCCAGTACTTC. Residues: CASSLVAGRETQYF.

For the CDR3, the DNA is TGTGCCAGCAGTTTAGAGAGGAGCGAGCAGTACTTC. Translation: CASSLERSEQYF. The gene calls are TRBV28 and TRBJ2-7; D is uncertain. CDR1 and CDR2 from the germline V gene are MDHEN and SYDVKM. CDR3 size: 12 residues. V lost 2 bases, J lost 6 bases, and 8 bases lay in between.

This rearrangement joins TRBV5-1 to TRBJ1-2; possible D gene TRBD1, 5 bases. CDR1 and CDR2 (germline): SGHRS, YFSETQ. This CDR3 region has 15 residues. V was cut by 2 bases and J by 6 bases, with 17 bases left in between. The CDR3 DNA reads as TGCGCCAGCAGCTTCCTGGGGCGGGGGTCGGATGGCTACACCTTC. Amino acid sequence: CASSFLGRGSDGYTF.

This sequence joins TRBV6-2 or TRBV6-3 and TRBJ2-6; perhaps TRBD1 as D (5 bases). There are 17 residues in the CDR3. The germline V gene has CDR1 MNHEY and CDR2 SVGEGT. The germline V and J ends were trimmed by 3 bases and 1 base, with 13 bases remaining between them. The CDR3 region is CASSYPRPGSGANVLTF. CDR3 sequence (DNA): TGTGCCAGCAGTTATCCGAGGCCAGGGTCTGGGGCCAACGTCCTGACTTTC.

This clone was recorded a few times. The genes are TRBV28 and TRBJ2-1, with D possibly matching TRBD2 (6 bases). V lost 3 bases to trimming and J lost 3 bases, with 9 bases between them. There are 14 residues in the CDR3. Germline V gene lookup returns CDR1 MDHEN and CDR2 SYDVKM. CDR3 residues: CASSLGGNYNEQFF. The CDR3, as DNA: TGTGCCAGCAGTTTGGGCGGGAACTACAATGAGCAGTTCTTC.